This entry is about one T cell receptor (beta chain). The antigen is undetermined. This sample is part of a study of T cells in tuberculosis. Study summary: In South Africa, adults with active tuberculosis were compared with IGRA-negative and latently infected IGRA-positive adolescents. Study-wide points: Active tuberculosis TCR-alpha repertoires lay closer to GMM-specific TCRs than IGRA-negative controls, suggesting clonal expansion. Active tuberculosis patients had shorter CDR3-alpha; the beta difference was nonsignificant.

Each donor contributed 85,000 to 100,000 T cells on average, unsorted. Data came from immunoSEQ multiplex PCR; TCRdb stores just in-frame clones and leaves some out. The sample lists tens of thousands of clones, around nine tenths occurring once. Germline V gene sequence: CDR1 MDHEN, CDR2 SYDVKM. Between the trimmed V and J ends, which lost 6 bases and 1 base, there was a span of 15 bases. This CDR3 contains 15 residues. The chain is built from TRBV28 and TRBJ1-1; unclear D gene. The specimen was PBMCs. This receptor was identified in a donor aged 10-30 years with latent tuberculosis or without tuberculosis infection. Some clones in this sample may be carry-over from other donors' samples. The CDR3 region is CASSRSGVKNTEAFF. The CDR3 region has the DNA TGTGCCAGCAGCAGAAGCGGGGTGAAGAACACTGAAGCTTTCTTT.